This T cell receptor (beta chain) comes out of a study of blood T cell repertoires in COVID-19. Profiled with immunoSEQ multiplex PCR; TCRdb holds only in-frame clones, not every one. This table holds some 200,000 clones, 70% to 90% found once. The CDR3 extends over 12 amino acids. Germline CDR1 MDHEN, CDR2 SYDVKM. The V end lost 8 bases, the J end lost 5 bases, and 10 bases lay between the germline ends. The TCR comes from a woman aged 80 or over in a cohort sampled during active or convalescent COVID-19. Sequencing was performed on peripheral blood. The chain combines TRBV28 with TRBJ1-5, with D unresolved. CDR3 region: CASWSWDQPQHF. CDR3 DNA: TGTGCCAGCTGGAGCTGGGATCAGCCCCAGCATTTT.